The rows below give T cell receptor beta chains drawn from one sample of a study of blood T cell repertoires in COVID-19. This table comes from immunoSEQ multiplex PCR, and its TCRdb copy is limited to in-frame clones, with some not included. This table has about 150,000 clones, 80% appearing once. The sequenced material came from peripheral blood. The source of these receptors is a man in his 60s with acute or convalescent COVID-19. The CDR3 runs from the conserved cysteine through the conserved F or W. A D gene is named only where the DNA matches it firmly. Not all rows give a size; the values are once, few, many and, for expanded clones, a class.

J | V | D | size | DNA | CDR3
TRBJ1-2 | TRBV5-1 | TRBD1 | NA | TGCGCCAGCAGCCCCGGGACAGTTAACTATGGCTACACCTTC | CASSPGTVNYGYTF
TRBJ2-3 | TRBV6-2/TRBV6-3 | NA | NA | TGTGCCAGCAGTTACTCGGCCGGGGGAGATACGCAGTATTTT | CASSYSAGGDTQYF
TRBJ1-2 | TRBV9 | TRBD1 | NA | TGTGCCAGCAGCGTAGAAGGGACAGGGGTCGATGGCTACACCTTC | CASSVEGTGVDGYTF
TRBJ2-1 | TRBV11-2 | TRBD1 | NA | TGTGCCAGCCGGACGACAGGGGGGTACAATGAGCAGTTCTTC | CASRTTGGYNEQFF
TRBJ1-6 | TRBV6-5 | NA | NA | TGTGCCAGCAGTTGGGCGGCGGGGCAAAATTCACCCCTCCACTTT | CASSWAAGQNSPLHF
TRBJ2-2 | TRBV5-1 | NA | NA | TGCGCCAGCAGCTGGGGGGTAGGGAGATCGAACACCGGGGAGCTGTTTTTT | CASSWGVGRSNTGELFF
TRBJ2-7 | TRBV5-5 | TRBD2 | NA | TGTGCCAGCAGCCCTGTGCGGGAGCGGGGCCACTCCTACGAGCAGTACTTC | CASSPVRERGHSYEQYF
TRBJ2-3 | TRBV9 | NA | NA | TGTGCCAGCAGCGTCTCTAGCAGATTCACAGATACGCAGTATTTT | CASSVSSRFTDTQYF
TRBJ1-4 | TRBV5-1 | NA | NA | TGCGCCAGCAGCTTGGCGGGTACTAATGAAAAACTGTTTTTT | CASSLAGTNEKLFF
TRBJ1-1 | TRBV5-4 | NA | NA | TGTGCCAGCAGCTTGCGAGGGAACACTGAAGCTTTCTTT | CASSLRGNTEAFF
TRBJ1-2 | TRBV6-1 | TRBD1 | NA | TGTGCCAGCAGTGATGTGGGACAGGGGGCGTTTGGCTACACCTTC | CASSDVGQGAFGYTF
TRBJ2-3 | TRBV5-1 | TRBD1 | NA | TGCGCCAGTTCTTATCACTTCACAGGGGGCTCCACAGATACGCAGTATTTT | CASSYHFTGGSTDTQYF
TRBJ2-3 | TRBV28 | NA | NA | TGTGCCAGCAGTTTGGGAGAGGGTAGCACAGATACGCAGTATTTT | CASSLGEGSTDTQYF
TRBJ2-7 | TRBV28 | NA | few | TGTGCCATCAACGGCGGGGTCCACGAGCAGTACTTC | CAINGGVHEQYF
TRBJ2-2 | TRBV6-2/TRBV6-3 | NA | NA | TGTGCCAGCAGTCTCAGGGGGGCCGGGGAGCTGTTTTTT | CASSLRGAGELFF
TRBJ1-1 | TRBV7-9 | TRBD1 | few | TGTGCCAGCAGCAAACTTCCGGGACAGGGTTTACACACTGAAGCTTTCTTT | CASSKLPGQGLHTEAFF
TRBJ1-1 | TRBV19 | TRBD1 | NA | TGTGCCAGTAGCGGGACAGGGGAGATGAACACTGAAGCTTTCTTT | CASSGTGEMNTEAFF
TRBJ2-1 | TRBV6-2/TRBV6-3 | TRBD2 | NA | TGTGCCAGCAGTTACCTTTGGACTAGCGGGAGGGCTAACAATGAGCAGTTCTTC | CASSYLWTSGRANNEQFF
TRBJ2-1 | TRBV5-1 | NA | NA | TGCGCCAGCAGCTTGGAAGGCAGGCCCCAAATGTTCTTC | CASSLEGRPQMFF
TRBJ1-1 | TRBV5-1 | NA | NA | TGCGCCAGCAGCTCGCAATCTCGAGCACTGGGGGGGACTGAAGCTTTCTTT | CASSSQSRALGGTEAFF
TRBJ2-2 | TRBV7-3 | TRBD1 | NA | TGTGCCAGCAGCCCCAACCCGACAGGGGTGGACACCGGGGAGCTGTTTTTT | CASSPNPTGVDTGELFF
TRBJ2-1 | TRBV5-1 | NA | NA | TGCGCCAGCAGCACAGGTCATTCCTACAATGAGCAGTTCTTC | CASSTGHSYNEQFF
TRBJ2-2 | TRBV7-9 | TRBD1 | NA | TGTGCCAGCAGCAGGGACAGGGGAAACACCGGGGAGCTGTTTTTT | CASSRDRGNTGELFF
TRBJ1-2 | TRBV10-1 | TRBD1 | once | TGCGCCAGCAGTGAGTCGACAGGGGTCTATGGCTACACCTTC | CASSESTGVYGYTF
TRBJ1-2 | TRBV3-1/TRBV3-2 | TRBD1 | few | TGTGCCAGCAGCCAAGACCCGGGACAGGGCTATGGCTACACCTTC | CASSQDPGQGYGYTF
TRBJ2-3 | TRBV5-4 | TRBD1 | NA | TGTGCCAGCAGCTTAGGACAGGGTCGCACAGATACGCAGTATTTT | CASSLGQGRTDTQYF
TRBJ2-1 | TRBV6-5 | TRBD2 | few | TGTGCCTCAGGGAGGCGGGAGGGATACAATGAGCAGTTCTTC | CASGRREGYNEQFF
TRBJ1-5 | TRBV18 | NA | NA | TGTGCCAGCTCCCCCCCTGGAGGACCCCAGCATTTT | CASSPPGGPQHF
TRBJ2-3 | TRBV7-9 | NA | NA | TGTGCCAGCAGCTTAGGTTGGGCGGGCTCTAGCACAGATACGCAGTATTTT | CASSLGWAGSSTDTQYF
TRBJ1-6 | TRBV4-1 | TRBD1 | NA | TGCGCCAGCAGCATAGGACAGGGGGATTCACCCCTCCACTTT | CASSIGQGDSPLHF
TRBJ1-5 | TRBV12-3/TRBV12-4 | TRBD1 | NA | TGTGCCAGCAGTCCAACAGGGGAACAGCCCCAGCATTTT | CASSPTGEQPQHF
TRBJ2-2 | TRBV7-2 | TRBD2 | NA | TGTGCCAGCAGCTTAGGGGACTACCGCTCTGGGGAGCTGTTTTTT | CASSLGDYRSGELFF
TRBJ2-2 | TRBV9 | NA | NA | TGTGCCAGCAGCGTAGCAGGAACCGGGGAGCTGTTTTTT | CASSVAGTGELFF
TRBJ1-2 | TRBV4-2 | NA | once | TGTGCCAGCAGTCGCATGCCAGGGGCCCCTAACTATGGCTACACCTTC | CASSRMPGAPNYGYTF
TRBJ2-7 | TRBV7-2 | TRBD2 | NA | TGTGCCAGCAGCTTAGTGGGTAGCGGGGGTTACGAGCAGTACTTC | CASSLVGSGGYEQYF
TRBJ2-5 | TRBV24-1 | NA | NA | TGTGCCACCAGTGCCGGGTCGTCCCAGTACTTC | CATSAGSSQYF
TRBJ2-7 | TRBV25-1 | NA | NA | TGTGCCAGCTCCCGGGACTCCAAAGGCGAGCAGTACTTC | CASSRDSKGEQYF
TRBJ1-2 | TRBV5-5 | TRBD1 | few | TGTGCCAGCAGCGAGAATGGACAGGGGGGACCCTATGGCTACACCTTC | CASSENGQGGPYGYTF
TRBJ2-1 | TRBV7-2 | NA | few | TGTGCCAGCATCATGGGGCCCCTCCAGTTCTTC | CASIMGPLQFF
TRBJ1-1 | TRBV7-9 | NA | NA | TGTGCCAGCAGCTTAGCGGCTTCGAACACTGAAGCTTTCTTT | CASSLAASNTEAFF
TRBJ1-1 | TRBV20-1 | NA | NA | TGCAGTGCTAGAGATGCGGGGTTGGCTTTCTTT | CSARDAGLAFF
TRBJ2-5 | TRBV25-1 | TRBD2 | NA | TGTGCCAGCAGTGAGCTAGCGGGGAGCCAAGAGACCCAGTACTTC | CASSELAGSQETQYF
TRBJ1-5 | TRBV7-2 | NA | NA | TGTGCCAGCAGCTCAGAAGGGGATCAGCCCCAGCATTTT | CASSSEGDQPQHF
TRBJ1-2 | TRBV5-5 | NA | NA | TGTGCCAGCACCTTACCGCGAGGGCCCGGGGCCGGGGGGACCTATGGCTACACCTTC | CASTLPRGPGAGGTYGYTF
TRBJ1-4 | TRBV5-4 | NA | NA | TGTGCCAGCAGCTGGGGACTATCGGAAAAACTGTTTTTT | CASSWGLSEKLFF
TRBJ2-2 | TRBV6-5 | NA | NA | TGTGCCAGCAGTAGGACGGGAAACACCGGGGAGCTGTTTTTT | CASSRTGNTGELFF